The 27 T cell receptor beta chains in this list originate from one sample, sequenced in a study of response to subunit inactivated influenza vaccine. A single record per CDR3 protein comes from TCRdb applying MiXCR to the RT-PCR reads. The sample records roughly 460,000 distinct CDR3 sequences, around 9.9% being singletons. The input for sequencing was PBMCs from blood, taken roughly 46 days after vaccination. These receptors all come from a man between 45 and 60 years old who received an inactivated influenza vaccine.

The CDR3, as DNA: TGTGCCAGCAGACTGACAGCTAACTATGGCTACACCTTC. Translating gives CASRLTANYGYTF. V and J are TRBV12-3 or TRBV12-4 and TRBJ1-2; possibly TRBD1 for D (5 bases). There are 13 residues in the CDR3. Trimming took off 6 bases at V and 0 bases at J, with 8 bases between the two ends.

This clonotype has just a few counts. V is TRBV7-8 and J is TRBJ2-7; D perhaps matches TRBD2 (7 bases). V gave up 5 bases and J gave up 5 bases, with 16 bases separating them. This CDR3 is built from 14 residues. Germline V gene sequence: CDR1 SGHVS, CDR2 FQNEAQ. The CDR3 sequence: CASSPGGSLNEQYF. CDR3 nucleotides: TGTGCCAGCAGCCCGGGGGGCAGCCTCAACGAGCAGTACTTC.

This clonotype was counted a single time. J is TRBJ1-6 and V is TRBV27; 8 bases are shared with TRBD1. CDR3 size: 13 residues. Germline CDR1 reads MNHEY; CDR2 reads SMNVEV (reference sequence). The J segment lost 12 bases and the V segment lost 8 bases, leaving 9 bases of the junction unmatched. The DNA for the CDR3 is TGTGCCAGCGCCAGGCCAGGGGGCAGACCCCTCCACTTT. It specifies CASARPGGRPLHF.

This clonotype was recorded at least ten times. The chain is built from TRBV5-1 and TRBJ2-1, with D perhaps TRBD2 (5 bases). Germline CDR1 SGHRS, CDR2 YFSETQ. V was shortened by 4 bases and J by 3 bases, with 11 bases between the two germline ends. This CDR3 contains 14 residues. The CDR3, as DNA: TGCGCCAGCAGCAACGGGAACAACTACAATGAGCAGTTCTTC. Its protein product is CASSNGNNYNEQFF.

Many counts were recorded for this clonotype. The rearrangement links TRBV29-1 to TRBJ2-1; maybe TRBD2 (5 bases). The V and J ends lost 7 bases and 4 bases respectively, with 11 bases between them. Germline assignment: CDR1 SQVTM and CDR2 ANQGSEA. The CDR3 contains 12 residues. CDR3: CSADRGYNEQFF. As DNA, the CDR3 is TGCAGCGCCGACCGAGGGTACAATGAGCAGTTCTTC.

This clonotype was observed a few times. The chain uses TRBV7-9 and TRBJ2-3; 8 bases line up with TRBD2. CDR3 size: 14 residues. Losses at the gene ends were 3 bases for V and 6 bases for J; bases not matched to a gene: 5. Per the germline V gene, CDR1 is SEHNR and CDR2 is FQNEAQ (reference sequence). In nucleotides, the CDR3 is TGTGCCAGCAGCTTGGGACTAGGGGCCGATACGCAGTATTTT. Its translation is CASSLGLGADTQYF.

The genes are TRBV6-1 and TRBJ2-2; 11 bases fit TRBD1. Germline CDR1 MNHNS, CDR2 SASEGT. CDR3 size: 16 residues. Trimming removed 7 bases from V and 4 bases from J; junction bases left unmatched: 8. The CDR3 DNA follows: TGTGCCAGCAAACCTAGGGGGACAGGGGGCACCGGGGAGCTGTTTTTT. The encoded protein is CASKPRGTGGTGELFF.

There are a few counts of this clonotype. The rearrangement links TRBV6-1 to TRBJ2-7; D is unresolved. The CDR3 consists of 17 residues. The germline V gene encodes CDR1 MNHNS and CDR2 SASEGT. V shed 2 bases and J shed 2 bases, with 19 bases lying between them. The CDR3: CASSEIFRVRLTYEQYF. The CDR3 DNA is TGTGCCAGCAGTGAAATTTTTCGGGTCAGGTTAACCTACGAGCAGTACTTC.

The chain combines TRBV4-3 with TRBJ1-4; D unclear. The V and J ends lost 0 bases and 4 bases respectively, with 12 bases between them. The CDR3 is 16 residues long. Germline V gene sequence: CDR1 LGHNA, CDR2 YSLEER. The CDR3: CASSQDGPTLNEKLFF. CDR3 nucleotides: TGCGCCAGCAGCCAAGATGGCCCAACCCTTAATGAAAAACTGTTTTTT.

This clonotype came up many times. The chain carries TRBV12-3 or TRBV12-4 and TRBJ2-1, with 12 bases aligning to TRBD2. After removal of 7 bases from V and 5 bases from J, the junction contained 3 bases not matched to a gene. The CDR3 extends over 14 amino acids. The CDR3 bases are TGTGCCAGCACTGGACTAGCGGGGCACAATGAGCAGTTCTTC. Translated: CASTGLAGHNEQFF.

The sample holds a few counts of this clonotype. V and J are TRBV11-2 and TRBJ2-2, with 14 bases that match TRBD2. Germline loops: CDR1 SGHAT, CDR2 FQNNGV. CDR3 length: 17 residues. Trimming removed 5 bases from V and 7 bases from J; junction bases left unmatched: 9. In DNA form, the CDR3 reads TGTGCCAGCAGCCCTCGACTAGCGGGGGGGCTCGACGGGGAGCTGTTTTTT. It encodes CASSPRLAGGLDGELFF.

This clonotype occurred a few times. The genes are TRBV7-2 and TRBJ1-6; the D is unclear. The CDR3 spans 14 residues. The ends were cut back, 6 bases at V and 7 bases at J, with 13 bases in the middle. CDR1 is SGHTA, CDR2 FQGNSA, per germline. CDR3 loop: CASRFQEGNSPLHF. CDR3 nucleotides: TGTGCCAGCAGATTCCAGGAGGGCAATTCACCCCTCCACTTT.

This clonotype came up once. The chain links TRBV24-1 to TRBJ2-1; weak D call: TRBD1 (5 bases). Germline CDR1 reads KGHDR; CDR2 reads SFDVKD. The V end lost 2 bases, the J end lost 9 bases, and 7 bases lay between the germline ends. This CDR3 spans 12 amino acids. The CDR3 here is CATSDSRGEQFF. CDR3 in DNA: TGTGCCACCAGTGATTCAAGGGGTGAGCAGTTCTTC.

This clonotype was counted a few times. The chain's CDR3 is CSAREPGDITGELFF. CDR3 nucleotides: TGCAGTGCTAGAGAGCCAGGGGATATCACCGGGGAGCTGTTTTTT. The chain joins TRBV20-1 to TRBJ2-2; D may be TRBD1 (6 bases). CDR1 is DFQATT, CDR2 SNEGSKA, per germline (reference sequence). V lost 0 bases and J lost 4, with 12 bases in between. The CDR3 totals 15 residues.

This clonotype was observed a handful of times. This CDR3 is CATRAGGVQETQYF. In nucleotides, the CDR3 is TGTGCCACCAGAGCGGGGGGAGTCCAAGAGACCCAGTACTTC. The rearrangement links TRBV15 to TRBJ2-5, with 9 bases aligning to TRBD2. Trimming cost V 6 bases and J 1 base; bases outside gene matches: 3. CDR3 length: 14 residues. Germline CDR1 is LNHNV and CDR2 is YYDKDF (reference sequence). Based on the CDR3 plus reference TRBV15 and TRBJ2-5, the full variable domain is DAMVIQNPRYQVTQFGKPVTLSCSQTLNHNVMYWYQQKSSQAPKLLFHYYDKDFNNEADTPDNFQSRRPNTSFCFLDIRSPGLGDTAMYLCATRAGGVQETQYFGPGTRLLVL.

The table lists this clonotype with many counts. This chain connects TRBV7-8 to TRBJ2-5, with D unresolved. Germline V CDR1 and CDR2: SGHVS, FQNEAQ. V was shortened by 4 bases and J by 7 bases, with 7 bases between the two germline ends. The CDR3 runs 11 residues. In nucleotides, the CDR3 is TGTGCCAGCAGCTGGACCGGGACCCAGTACTTC. It is translated as CASSWTGTQYF.

There are a few counts of this clonotype. The V and J genes are TRBV9 and TRBJ2-5; D possibly uses TRBD1 or TRBD2 (6 bases each). The V end lost 0 bases, the J end lost 4 bases, and 13 bases lay between the germline ends. This CDR3 comprises 15 residues. The germline V gene has CDR1 SGDLS and CDR2 YYNGEE. CDR3 loop: CASSVALGGGETQYF. The CDR3 nucleotides are TGTGCCAGCAGCGTAGCTTTAGGAGGGGGAGAGACCCAGTACTTC.

This rearrangement joins TRBV6-1 to TRBJ2-5, with 7 bases aligning to TRBD1. The CDR3 covers 14 residues. Looked up from germline, CDR1 is MNHNS and CDR2 is SASEGT. The junction had 6 bases not matched to a gene; V was cut back by 5 bases and J by 3 bases. CDR3 sequence: CASSPQGEEETQYF. DNA for the CDR3: TGTGCCAGCAGTCCCCAGGGGGAAGAAGAGACCCAGTACTTC.

The table lists this clonotype with a few counts. The CDR3 DNA reads TGTGCCAGCACCGCGGGACGGATTAACTATGGCTACACCTTC. Its protein product is CASTAGRINYGYTF. The J gene is TRBJ1-2, the V gene TRBV7-2, with D perhaps TRBD1 (5 bases). V lost 7 bases, J lost 1 base, and 13 bases lay in between. Germline V CDR1 and CDR2: SGHTA, FQGNSA. This CDR3 comprises 14 residues.

There are a few counts of this clonotype. The chain links TRBV7-9 to TRBJ2-5; the D gene could be TRBD1 or TRBD2 (6 bases each). This CDR3 comprises 16 residues. V dropped 1 base and J dropped 1 base, with 13 bases sitting between them. Germline V lookup: CDR1 SEHNR, CDR2 FQNEAQ (reference sequence). The CDR3 nucleotides read TGTGCCAGCAGCTTAGGTTCGGGGGCGATCCAAGAGACCCAGTACTTC. Its protein product is CASSLGSGAIQETQYF.

This clonotype showed up just a few times. V gene TRBV20-1 combines with J gene TRBJ1-4; no clear D gene. Trimming shortened V by 3 bases and J by 4 bases, and 9 bases separated the two germline ends. The length of the CDR3 is 13 residues. Germline lookup yields CDR1 DFQATT and CDR2 SNEGSKA (reference sequence). CDR3 bases: TGCAGTGCTAGGTTCAGCGATAATGAAAAACTGTTTTTT. Translation gives CSARFSDNEKLFF.

Ten or more counts support this clonotype. The chain employs TRBV13 and TRBJ2-3; D might be TRBD1 or TRBD2, each matching 5 bases. V lost 1 base and J 8 bases, leaving 19 bases between the germline ends. Germline V gives CDR1 PRHDT, CDR2 FYEKMQ (reference sequence). This CDR3 spans 16 amino acids. The DNA for the CDR3 is TGTGCCAGCAGCTTAGAGAGGGGCCGACCTGCAGGTACGCAGTATTTT. Protein product: CASSLERGRPAGTQYF.

The rearrangement links TRBV7-2 to TRBJ1-2, with D tentatively TRBD1 (5 bases). Germline values: CDR1 SGHTA, CDR2 FQGNSA. Trimming stripped 5 bases from V and 4 bases from J, with 11 bases between. This CDR3 spans 13 amino acids. This chain's CDR3 is CASSPAGTYGYTF. The CDR3 bases are TGTGCCAGCAGCCCCGCAGGGACCTATGGCTACACCTTC.

In this sample, this clonotype turned up many times. This rearrangement joins TRBV6-5 to TRBJ2-6; 8 bases line up with TRBD2. Germline values: CDR1 MNHEY, CDR2 SVGAGI. This CDR3 has 19 residues. V shed 2 bases and J 1 base; nucleotides not matched to a gene: 10. The CDR3 is CASSYGTRLRHSGANVLTF. DNA for the CDR3: TGTGCCAGCAGTTACGGGACTAGACTTCGGCATTCTGGGGCCAACGTCCTGACTTTC.

This clonotype was observed a few times. The gene calls are TRBV4-3 and TRBJ2-7; 13 bases agree with TRBD2. The CDR3 is 15 residues long. V gave up 0 bases and J gave up 5 bases; unmatched junction bases: 1. CDR1 is LGHNA and CDR2 is YSLEER in the germline V gene. This CDR3 reads CASSQEGLAGNEQYF. In DNA, the CDR3 is TGCGCCAGCAGCCAAGAGGGACTAGCGGGAAACGAGCAGTACTTC.

This clonotype was seen more than once but under ten times. The chain has TRBV11-2 and TRBJ2-3; D unclear. CDR1 and CDR2 from the germline V gene are SGHAT and FQNNGV. The CDR3 runs 13 residues. Trimming removed 2 bases at V and 4 bases at J, with 7 bases between. DNA of the CDR3: TGTGCCAGCAGCTTAAGTTTGCCAGATACGCAGTATTTT. As protein: CASSLSLPDTQYF.

The chain joins TRBV4-1 to TRBJ2-4; D might be TRBD1 (6 bases). The V end lost 0 bases, the J end lost 2 bases, and 26 bases lay between the germline ends. There are 21 residues in the CDR3. Germline V CDR1 and CDR2: MGHRA, YSYEKL. CDR3 protein: CASSQEFRPDRTVTSKNIQYF. The CDR3 coding sequence is TGCGCCAGCAGCCAAGAGTTTCGGCCGGACAGAACTGTAACTTCCAAAAACATTCAGTACTTC.